The 15 T cell receptor beta chains given below trace back to one sample, sequenced in a study of T cell changes during pregnancy in multiple sclerosis. The repertoire was sequenced with immunoSEQ multiplex PCR; TCRdb's copy has only in-frame clones and lacks some. The sample has 45,000 to 55,000 clones; around 92% are singletons. Source: CD4+ T cells from peripheral blood mononuclear cells, taken after pregnancy. The source of these receptors is a female donor in good health, enrolled as a control in a pregnancy study.

The chain is built from TRBV28 and TRBJ2-4, with D perhaps matching TRBD1 (6 bases). The CDR3 sequence is 16 residues long. V lost 5 bases and J 2 bases, leaving 16 bases between the germline ends. Germline values: CDR1 MDHEN, CDR2 SYDVKM. Written as DNA, the CDR3 is TGTGCCAGCAGTCAAACCCAGGGGACAACCAAAAACATTCAGTACTTC. Protein: CASSQTQGTTKNIQYF.

The chain links TRBV6-5 to TRBJ2-3; TRBD1 aligns across 10 bases. The ends lost 8 bases at V and 3 bases at J; junction bases unmatched: 5. The CDR3 spans 14 residues. Germline values: CDR1 MNHEY, CDR2 SVGAGI. CDR3 in DNA: TGTGCCAGCGGGGACAGGGGAAAGACAGATACGCAGTATTTT. This encodes CASGDRGKTDTQYF.

This sequence joins TRBV4-3 and TRBJ2-7; possible D gene TRBD2, 5 bases. The ends were cut back, 4 bases at V and 2 bases at J, with 18 bases in the middle. This CDR3 is 16 amino acids long. The germline V gene has CDR1 LGHNA and CDR2 YSLEER. CDR3 DNA: TGCGCCAGCAGCCGGAAAGTAGGAGGAGACGCCTACGAGCAGTACTTC. Translating gives CASSRKVGGDAYEQYF.

The rearrangement links TRBV28 to TRBJ2-5, with TRBD2 matching over 9 bases. Losses at the gene ends were 7 bases for V and 4 bases for J; bases not matched to a gene: 10. Germline-derived CDR1 and CDR2 are MDHEN and SYDVKM. The CDR3 loop spans 15 amino acids. The CDR3 coding sequence is TGTGCCAGCATCGCCCTGCGGGGGGGCGCAGAGACCCAGTACTTC. Translated: CASIALRGGAETQYF.

CDR3 sequence (DNA): TGTGCCAGCTCACCACCGTCCGGGGGAAGGAACACCGGGGAGCTGTTTTTT. This codes for CASSPPSGGRNTGELFF. This chain uses TRBV18 with TRBJ2-2; D is possibly TRBD2 (6 bases). Germline CDR1 is KGHSH and CDR2 is LQKENI. Trimming cost V 0 bases and J 1 base, with 12 bases left between them. The CDR3 is made up of 17 amino acids.

This CDR3 is CASSPRTGEVSGELFF. As DNA, the CDR3 is TGTGCCAGCAGCCCCAGGACAGGGGAAGTATCCGGGGAGCTGTTTTTT. This sequence joins TRBV5-4 and TRBJ2-2, with 9 bases that match TRBD1. V gave up 4 bases and J gave up 6 bases; unmatched junction bases: 10. Germline V gene data show CDR1 as SGHNT and CDR2 as YYREEE (reference sequence). CDR3 size: 16 residues.

V and J are TRBV7-3 and TRBJ1-1, with D possibly TRBD1 on 5 matching bases. Germline CDR1 reads SGHTA; CDR2 reads FQGTGA. V shed 3 bases and J shed 8 bases, with 13 bases lying between them. The CDR3 extends over 13 amino acids. The DNA of the CDR3 is TGTGCCAGCAGCTTGTGGGGGGGAGGGGAAGCTTTCTTT. It is translated as CASSLWGGGEAFF.

The chain combines TRBV28 with TRBJ2-5, with 9 nucleotides matching TRBD2. Germline CDR1 MDHEN, CDR2 SYDVKM. V shed 7 bases, J shed 4 bases, and the junction held 7 bases outside the gene matches. The CDR3 is 14 residues long. The CDR3 nucleotides are TGTGCCAGCACCTCCGGCGGGGGGGCAGAGACCCAGTACTTC. It yields the protein CASTSGGGAETQYF. Full variable domain (outside the CDR3, taken from reference TRBV28 and TRBJ2-5): DVKVTQSSRYLVKRTGEKVFLECVQDMDHENMFWYRQDPGLGLRLIYFSYDVKMKEKGDIPEGYSVSREKKERFSLILESASTNQTSMYLCASTSGGGAETQYFGPGTRLLVL.

This chain joins TRBV27 and TRBJ1-6; D not resolved. From germline, CDR1 is MNHEY and CDR2 SMNVEV (reference sequence). Trimming shortened V by 2 bases and J by 2 bases, and 7 bases separated the two germline ends. The CDR3 spans 15 residues. CDR3: CASSLQHAYNSPLHF. In nucleotides, the CDR3 is TGTGCCAGCAGTTTACAACACGCCTATAATTCACCCCTCCACTTT.

The chain combines TRBV6-1 with TRBJ1-2; TRBD1 might be the D (6 bases). Germline loops: CDR1 MNHNS, CDR2 SASEGT. Trimming left V 7 bases short and J 1 base short, with 13 bases between. The CDR3 has 14 residues. The CDR3 protein is CASKERGGNYGYTF. CDR3 in DNA: TGTGCCAGCAAAGAACGAGGGGGTAACTATGGCTACACCTTC.

DNA of the CDR3: TGTGCCAGCAGTAGATACCAGGGGGATGGCTACACCTTC. Translation: CASSRYQGDGYTF. The rearrangement uses TRBV6-5 and TRBJ1-2; 7 nucleotides align to TRBD1. This CDR3 has 13 residues. The germline V gene encodes CDR1 MNHEY and CDR2 SVGAGI. The V gene end was trimmed by 5 bases and the J gene end by 6 bases; junction bases not matched to a gene: 6.

The V call is TRBV5-4, the J call TRBJ2-4; TRBD1 matches at 9 bases. The V segment lost 4 bases and the J segment 4 bases; nucleotides outside the gene matches: 3. CDR1 and CDR2 from the germline V gene are SGHNT and YYREEE (reference sequence). This CDR3 contains 14 residues. Here the CDR3 reads CASSAGQGKNIQYF. CDR3 nucleotide sequence: TGTGCCAGCAGCGCTGGACAGGGGAAAAACATTCAGTACTTC.

Of note for this clone: The same CDR3 is also encoded by other DNA sequences in this sample. The rearrangement uses TRBV6-6 and TRBJ1-5, with D possibly matching TRBD1 (5 bases). The V gene's germline CDR1 is MNHNY and CDR2 SVGAGI (reference sequence). V gave up 5 bases and J gave up 4 bases, with 9 bases separating them. The CDR3 loop spans 13 amino acids. The CDR3 nucleotides read TGTGCCAGCAGTCCTCCAGGGAATCAGCCCCAGCATTTT. This encodes CASSPPGNQPQHF.

This chain connects TRBV7-8 to TRBJ1-1; unclear D gene. In germline, CDR1 is SGHVS, CDR2 FQNEAQ. This CDR3 comprises 13 residues. V was trimmed by 5 bases and J by 7 bases, leaving 14 bases between them. The chain's CDR3 is CASSQTGFGEAFF. DNA for the CDR3: TGTGCCAGCAGCCAAACGGGGTTTGGTGAAGCTTTCTTT.

V is TRBV7-2 and J is TRBJ1-5, with a tentative D call TRBD1 (5 bases). The CDR3 consists of 15 residues. CDR1 and CDR2 from the germline V gene are SGHTA and FQGNSA. Between the trimmed V and J ends, which lost 0 bases and 6 bases, there was a span of 12 bases. CDR3 DNA: TGTGCCAGCAGCTTAGCCTTGTCGGGGGTTCAGCCCCAGCATTTT. It is translated as CASSLALSGVQPQHF.